The rows below give T cell receptor beta chains drawn from one sample of a study of blood T cells in healthy people across ages. One entry per CDR3 protein, called by TCRdb with MiXCR from the 5' RACE reads. The data contain approximately 670,000 distinct CDR3 sequences, about 43% of them singletons. The sample consisted of blood. The origin of the receptors is an older man in good health. Both conserved end residues are part of each CDR3. The D gene is left open where the match is weak. Expanded clones get a size class; other rows say once, few or many, or leave the size out.

clone_size,d_call,j_call,v_call,cdr3_aa,cdr3_nt
few,TRBD1,TRBJ1-2,TRBV29-1,CSVDTGGGSNYGYTF,TGCAGCGTTGATACAGGGGGAGGATCTAACTATGGCTACACCTTC
few,TRBD2,TRBJ2-3,TRBV7-2,CASSHGLAGVSTDTQYF,TGTGCCAGCAGTCACGGACTGGCGGGAGTGAGCACAGATACGCAGTATTTT
.,.,TRBJ1-1,TRBV4-2,CASSQDLWGRTEAFF,TGTGCCAGCAGCCAAGATCTTTGGGGGCGCACTGAAGCTTTCTTT
many,TRBD2,TRBJ2-7,TRBV27,CASSLFSGSPYEQYF,TGTGCCAGCAGCCTATTTAGCGGGAGTCCCTACGAGCAGTACTTC
.,.,TRBJ2-7,TRBV30,CAWQPPQAPYEQYF,TGTGCCTGGCAGCCGCCCCAGGCCCCCTACGAGCAGTACTTC
few,.,TRBJ1-1,TRBV6-4,CASSDQMNTEAFF,TGTGCCAGCAGTGATCAGATGAACACTGAAGCTTTCTTT
.,.,TRBJ2-3,TRBV5-1,CASGGLGPYSSTDTQYF,TGCGCCAGCGGTGGGTTGGGACCCTACTCTAGCACAGATACGCAGTATTTT
.,.,TRBJ2-1,TRBV20-1,CSASLPSRNNEQFF,TGCAGTGCTTCTCTCCCGAGCCGCAACAATGAGCAGTTCTTC
few,TRBD2,TRBJ2-5,TRBV7-6,CASSPRTSGVQETQYF,TGTGCCAGCAGTCCCCGGACTAGCGGGGTCCAAGAGACCCAGTACTTC
.,.,TRBJ2-5,TRBV6-2/TRBV6-3,CASSSGPESETQYF,TGTGCCAGCAGCTCCGGCCCGGAAAGTGAGACCCAGTACTTC
.,.,TRBJ2-5,TRBV12-3/TRBV12-4,CASSPTGIGDNEQYF,TGTGCCAGCAGTCCCACAGGGATCGGGGACAATGAGCAGTACTTC
.,.,TRBJ1-2,TRBV6-2/TRBV6-3,CASTPGQIYGYTF,TGTGCCAGCACCCCCGGACAGATCTATGGCTACACCTTC
.,.,TRBJ1-2,TRBV9,CASSTRDGLRGYTF,TGTGCCAGCAGCACACGGGACGGCCTAAGAGGCTACACCTTC
many,.,TRBJ2-3,TRBV7-2,CASSFKHSTDTQYF,TGTGCCAGCAGCTTCAAACACAGCACAGATACGCAGTATTTT
.,TRBD2,TRBJ2-7,TRBV9,CASSAHLGTSGAYEQYF,TGTGCCAGCAGCGCCCACCTTGGGACTAGCGGGGCCTACGAGCAGTACTTC
.,TRBD2,TRBJ2-3,TRBV20-1,CSAPSGGTTDTQYF,TGCAGTGCTCCCAGCGGGGGGACCACAGATACGCAGTATTTT
.,TRBD2,TRBJ2-1,TRBV27,CASSPQTSGVNEQFF,TGTGCCAGCAGTCCCCAGACTAGCGGGGTTAATGAGCAGTTCTTC
once,.,TRBJ2-6,TRBV3-1,CASSQNRVSSGANVLTF,TGTGCCAGCAGCCAGAACAGGGTGTCTTCTGGGGCCAACGTCCTGACTTTC
.,.,TRBJ1-5,TRBV15,CATSRVTTDPRAQPQHF,TGTGCCACCAGCAGAGTCACTACGGACCCCAGAGCACAGCCCCAGCATTTT
few,.,TRBJ2-1,TRBV3-1,CASSQGHSYNEQFF,TGTGCCAGCAGCCAGGGGCACTCCTACAATGAGCAGTTCTTC
.,.,TRBJ2-5,TRBV27,CASRQTGQETQYF,TGTGCCAGCAGGCAGACAGGACAAGAGACCCAGTACTTC
few,.,TRBJ1-1,TRBV7-2,CASSLAPSGAVWDPTENTEAFF,TGTGCCAGCAGCTTAGCTCCCAGCGGGGCCGTTTGGGACCCCACGGAGAACACTGAAGCTTTCTTT
.,.,TRBJ2-7,TRBV20-1,CSAGVAVSYEQYF,TGCAGTGCGGGGGTAGCCGTCTCCTACGAGCAGTACTTC
.,.,TRBJ2-5,TRBV14,CASSPRGLRETQYF,TGTGCCAGCAGCCCAAGGGGTTTGCGAGAGACCCAGTACTTC
few,.,TRBJ1-1,TRBV7-9,CASSSSIGTEAFF,TGTGCCAGCAGCTCCAGCATAGGCACTGAAGCTTTCTTT
.,.,TRBJ2-2,TRBV18,CASSPTGTNTGELFF,TGTGCCAGCTCACCAACGGGAACGAACACCGGGGAGCTGTTTTTT
.,.,TRBJ2-2,TRBV3-1,CASSQERTTGELFF,TGTGCCAGCAGCCAAGAACGGACGACCGGGGAGCTGTTTTTT
.,TRBD1,TRBJ1-2,TRBV10-3,CAISLRGDSDGYTF,TGTGCCATCAGCTTGAGGGGGGACAGTGACGGCTACACCTTC
.,.,TRBJ1-2,TRBV7-9,CASSLNPWEGYTF,TGTGCCAGCAGCTTAAACCCCTGGGAGGGCTACACCTTC
few,.,TRBJ2-1,TRBV20-1,CSARDPKIASYNEQFF,TGCAGTGCTAGAGATCCAAAGATAGCATCCTACAATGAGCAGTTCTTC
once,TRBD2,TRBJ2-2,TRBV28,CASSYENLAGGNGELFF,TGTGCCAGCAGTTACGAGAACTTAGCGGGAGGAAACGGGGAGCTGTTTTTT
.,.,TRBJ1-5,TRBV20-1,CSARERGGSNQPQHF,TGCAGTGCTAGAGAGAGGGGAGGAAGCAATCAGCCCCAGCATTTT
.,.,TRBJ2-7,TRBV7-9,CASSIGREIQYF,TGTGCCAGCAGCATCGGCAGAGAGATCCAGTACTTC
few,TRBD2,TRBJ2-7,TRBV7-6,CASSARLAGGGEQYF,TGTGCCAGCAGCGCCAGACTAGCGGGAGGGGGCGAGCAGTACTTC
few,.,TRBJ2-5,TRBV6-2/TRBV6-3,CASSVDQSLGEQYF,TGTGCCAGCAGTGTGGACCAATCTCTGGGGGAGCAGTACTTC
few,.,TRBJ2-1,TRBV5-1,CASSFMGDFEQFF,TGCGCCAGCAGCTTTATGGGGGACTTTGAGCAGTTCTTC
few,TRBD2,TRBJ2-3,TRBV11-2,CASSPRLAGLAQYF,TGTGCCAGCAGCCCCAGACTAGCGGGGCTTGCGCAGTATTTT
.,TRBD2,TRBJ2-3,TRBV7-8,CASSLGLAAGGATQYF,TGTGCCAGCAGCTTAGGGCTAGCGGCGGGAGGGGCTACGCAGTATTTT
.,.,TRBJ2-7,TRBV5-1,CASSLVTPHEQYF,TGCGCCAGCAGCTTGGTTACGCCACACGAGCAGTACTTC
.,.,TRBJ1-2,TRBV5-4,CASSSGRQNYGYTF,TGTGCCAGCAGCTCTGGACGTCAGAACTATGGCTACACCTTC
.,TRBD2,TRBJ2-1,TRBV3-1,CASSQEKQLAGAYNEQFF,TGTGCCAGCAGCCAGGAAAAACAACTAGCGGGGGCCTACAATGAGCAGTTCTTC
many,TRBD2,TRBJ2-7,TRBV7-2,CASASGSSSYEQYF,TGTGCCAGCGCTAGCGGGTCGAGCTCCTACGAGCAGTACTTC
.,.,TRBJ2-3,TRBV5-6,CASSLRSTTDTQYF,TGTGCCAGCAGCTTGAGGAGTACCACAGATACGCAGTATTTT
few,.,TRBJ2-2,TRBV5-1,CASSLDFPGELFF,TGCGCCAGCAGCTTGGATTTCCCCGGGGAGCTGTTTTTT
few,TRBD1,TRBJ2-7,TRBV18,CASSPLGQGMLEQYF,TGTGCCAGCTCACCACTGGGACAGGGGATGTTAGAGCAGTACTTC
.,TRBD1,TRBJ1-2,TRBV29-1,CSVGDRARGYTF,TGCAGCGTTGGCGACAGGGCTCGTGGCTACACCTTC
.,.,TRBJ1-3,TRBV25-1,CASSEWGRDSGNTIYF,TGTGCCAGCAGTGAATGGGGTAGGGACTCTGGAAACACCATATATTTT
many,TRBD2,TRBJ2-3,TRBV6-1,CASSERGGTSTDTQYF,TGTGCCAGCAGTGAACGGGGGGGGACTAGCACAGATACGCAGTATTTT
.,TRBD1,TRBJ2-1,TRBV6-2/TRBV6-3,CASTQLGTADEQFF,TGTGCCAGCACCCAACTTGGGACAGCGGATGAGCAGTTCTTC
.,.,TRBJ2-5,TRBV6-2/TRBV6-3,CAATPSGKETQYF,TGTGCCGCAACCCCCTCCGGGAAAGAGACCCAGTACTTC
.,.,TRBJ1-6,TRBV7-8,CASSQDRFRSYNSPLHF,TGTGCCAGCAGCCAAGACAGATTCCGCTCCTATAATTCACCCCTCCACTTT
.,TRBD1,TRBJ1-2,TRBV20-1,CSAKTGIKDGYTF,TGCAGTGCAAAGACAGGGATAAAGGATGGCTACACCTTC
.,.,TRBJ2-5,TRBV12-3/TRBV12-4,CASSFLTETQYF,TGTGCCAGCAGTTTCTTAACGGAGACCCAGTACTTC